The 32 T cell receptor beta chains below come from one sample, sequenced in a study of blood T cell repertoires in COVID-19. Profiling relied on immunoSEQ multiplex PCR, and the TCRdb table lists in-frame clones only, not all of them. This table has 150,000 or so clones, 75% to 90% appearing once. Sequenced: PBMCs or T cells enriched from blood (not recorded which). The receptors were gathered from a man in his 70s who had been exposed to COVID-19.

The V gene is TRBV5-1, the J gene TRBJ1-1; 7 nucleotides align to TRBD1. Trimming took 3 bases from V and 4 from J; bases not matched to a gene: 9. This CDR3 comprises 15 residues. Germline CDR1 reads SGHRS; CDR2 reads YFSETQ. CDR3: CASSSTGESVTEAFF. The CDR3 region has the DNA TGCGCCAGCAGCTCTACAGGGGAATCGGTCACTGAAGCTTTCTTT.

The chain carries TRBV21-1 and TRBJ2-1; the table's D call, TRBD2, has no DNA check behind it. TRBV21-1 is marked as a pseudogene. This CDR3 has 20 residues. The CDR3 DNA follows: TGTGCCAGCACCCAGAAGGGTAAAATCTCCGGGACTTTTCCCTACAATGAGCAGTTCTTC. Translated: CASTQKGKISGTFPYNEQFF.

This clone was detected a few times. The chain combines TRBV27 with TRBJ1-5; weak D call: TRBD1 (5 bases). Germline CDR1 is MNHEY and CDR2 is SMNVEV (reference sequence). V lost 6 bases to trimming and J lost 0 bases, with 12 bases between them. The CDR3 covers 15 residues. The CDR3 is CASRDRGYSNQPQHF. The DNA for the CDR3 is TGTGCCAGCAGGGATAGGGGATATAGCAATCAGCCCCAGCATTTT.

This clone was detected a few times. This chain connects TRBV27 to TRBJ1-5, with 9 bases identical to TRBD1. This CDR3 has 14 residues. V shed 6 bases, J shed 7 bases, and the junction held 7 bases outside the gene matches. The germline V gene has CDR1 MNHEY and CDR2 SMNVEV (reference sequence). The CDR3 DNA reads as TGTGCCAGCAGGCTACAGGGGGCTGGGCAGCCCCAGCATTTT. Protein product: CASRLQGAGQPQHF.

V is TRBV7-3 and J is TRBJ2-1, with a tentative D call TRBD1 (5 bases). Trimming shortened V by 5 bases and J by 0 bases, and 14 bases separated the two germline ends. The CDR3 sequence is 16 residues long. Germline-derived CDR1 and CDR2 are SGHTA and FQGTGA. CDR3 nucleotides: TGTGCCAGCAGCCAAAGGGGCGTTAGCTCCTACAATGAGCAGTTCTTC. Translation: CASSQRGVSSYNEQFF.

With regard to this clone: A junction end diverges from the germline sequence, so it may reflect a read error. The chain combines TRBV6-1 with TRBJ1-2; D may be TRBD1 (5 bases). From germline, CDR1 is MNHNS and CDR2 SASEGT. The CDR3 has 14 amino acids. The CDR3: CASREGGTMRGYTF. In DNA form, the CDR3 reads TGTGCCAGCAGGGAAGGCGGGACCATGAGGGGCTACACCTTC.

The V gene is TRBV7-9, the J gene TRBJ1-1; 7 bases map to TRBD1. The trim removed 5 bases at V and 10 bases at J, leaving 7 bases unmatched. Looked up from germline, CDR1 is SEHNR and CDR2 is FQNEAQ (reference sequence). The CDR3 is made up of 12 amino acids. The CDR3 reads CASSPQGGGAFF. CDR3 nucleotide sequence: TGTGCCAGCAGCCCCCAGGGGGGAGGAGCTTTCTTT.

This chain connects TRBV21-1 to TRBJ1-2; the table's D gene call, TRBD1, was not cross checked with the DNA. TRBV21-1 is a pseudogene locus. The CDR3 runs to 14 residues. The CDR3, as DNA: TGTGCCAGCAGCTCTCTTCACCGTGTACAGGGCTACACCTTC. It specifies CASSSLHRVQGYTF.

The chain recombines TRBV30 with TRBJ1-6, with D possibly being TRBD1 (5 bases). The CDR3 spans 12 residues. Trimming stripped 8 bases from V and 10 bases from J, with 15 bases between. Per the germline V gene, CDR1 is GTSNPN and CDR2 is SVGIG (reference sequence). CDR3 nucleotides: TGTGCCACCCAGAAGGGGAACTCACCCCTCCACTTT. It codes for CATQKGNSPLHF.

The V gene is TRBV3-1 (or the pseudogene TRBV3-2), the J gene TRBJ1-2; 12 nucleotides align to TRBD1. The CDR3 consists of 15 residues. The junction had 6 bases not matched to a gene; V was cut back by 4 bases and J by 6 bases. Per germline, CDR1 LGHDT and CDR2 YNNKEL (reference sequence). The CDR3 coding sequence is TGTGCCAGCAGCCCGCGGGACAGGGGGCATAATGGCTACACCTTC. Translation gives CASSPRDRGHNGYTF.

The chain uses TRBV4-2 and TRBJ2-1, with D maybe TRBD2 (6 bases). Between the trimmed V and J ends, which lost 0 bases and 0 bases, there was a span of 9 bases. The germline CDR1 and CDR2 sequences are LGHNA and YNFKEQ. The CDR3 runs 16 residues. The CDR3 DNA sequence: TGTGCCAGCAGCCAAGACGTTAGCGGCTCCTACAATGAGCAGTTCTTC. It translates to CASSQDVSGSYNEQFF.

V gene TRBV19 combines with J gene TRBJ2-7; D is possibly TRBD1 (5 bases). The CDR3 runs to 14 residues. Trimming took 2 bases from V and 3 from J, leaving 11 bases between them. Germline V lookup: CDR1 LNHDA, CDR2 SQIVND (reference sequence). The CDR3 here is CASSIQGNGYEQYF. In DNA form, the CDR3 reads TGTGCCAGTAGTATACAGGGTAATGGCTACGAGCAGTACTTC.

About this clone: Other nucleotide sequences in the sample specify the same CDR3. The chain couples TRBV6-5 to TRBJ1-2; no definite D call. V shed 0 bases and J shed 3 bases, with 5 bases lying between them. CDR3 size: 13 residues. The germline V gene encodes CDR1 MNHEY and CDR2 SVGAGI. The CDR3 DNA is TGTGCCAGCAGTTACTCCATAGACTATGGCTACACCTTC. It yields the protein CASSYSIDYGYTF.

The chain is built from TRBV27 and TRBJ2-2; 7 bases agree with TRBD1. The CDR3 totals 14 residues. Germline V CDR1 and CDR2: MNHEY, SMNVEV (reference sequence). The V and J ends lost 8 bases and 6 bases, in that order; junction bases with no gene match: 9. CDR3 sequence reads: CASSRTGGSGELFF. The CDR3 coding sequence is TGTGCCAGCTCCCGGACAGGAGGATCCGGGGAGCTGTTTTTT.

V is TRBV30 and J is TRBJ1-3; tentative D call: TRBD1 (6 bases). The germline CDR1 and CDR2 sequences are GTSNPN and SVGIG (reference sequence). The CDR3 sequence is 15 residues long. V was clipped by 4 bases and J by 0 bases, with 13 bases between them. CDR3 sequence reads: CAWTRQEISGNTIYF. The CDR3 coding sequence is TGTGCCTGGACGAGACAGGAGATCTCTGGAAACACCATATATTTT. Using reference TRBV30 and TRBJ1-3 for the parts outside the CDR3, the full variable domain is SQTIHQWPATLVQPVGSPLSLECTVEGTSNPNLYWYRQAAGRGLQLLFYSVGIGQISSEVPQNLSASRPQDRQFILSSKKLLLSDSGFYLCAWTRQEISGNTIYFGEGSWLTVV.

The J gene is TRBJ2-3, the V gene TRBV7-6, with 8 positions matching TRBD1. The CDR3 has 16 residues. V lost 5 bases, J lost 3 bases, and 10 bases stayed unmatched. Germline values: CDR1 SGHVS, CDR2 FNYEAQ. CDR3 DNA sequence: TGTGCCAGCAGCGTTCAGGGGGCCGGGATGACAGATACGCAGTATTTT. Protein sequence: CASSVQGAGMTDTQYF.

The gene calls are TRBV19 and TRBJ2-7, with TRBD2 matching 9 bases. V gave up 3 bases and J gave up 4 bases; unmatched junction bases: 13. The CDR3 length is 17 residues. Germline CDR1 is LNHDA and CDR2 is SQIVND (reference sequence). CDR3 coding DNA: TGTGCCAGTAGTATGGGAATTGTGACTAGCGGATCGTACGAGCAGTACTTC. It codes for CASSMGIVTSGSYEQYF.

The chain employs TRBV27 and TRBJ2-7, with D perhaps TRBD1 (6 bases). Per germline, CDR1 MNHEY and CDR2 SMNVEV (reference sequence). The CDR3 consists of 17 residues. Deletions cut 3 bases from V and 3 bases from J, with 21 bases between. The CDR3 nucleotides are TGTGCCAGCAGTTTGGGGGCGAGAAGGACAGAAAGCTACGAGCAGTACTTC. This gives the protein CASSLGARRTESYEQYF.

The chain has TRBV4-1 and TRBJ1-1; D gene ambiguous. This CDR3 has 15 residues. Germline CDR1 MGHRA, CDR2 YSYEKL. Trimming left V 0 bases short and J 1 base short, with 9 bases between. The CDR3 spells CASSQDVYGNTEAFF. The CDR3 DNA reads as TGCGCCAGCAGCCAAGACGTTTACGGGAACACTGAAGCTTTCTTT.

The chain carries TRBV7-9 and TRBJ1-6; 8 positions agree with TRBD1. Trimming at V came to 5 bases and at J to 8 bases, leaving 11 bases not matched to a gene. Germline CDR1 SEHNR, CDR2 FQNEAQ (reference sequence). This CDR3 is built from 16 residues. CDR3 sequence: CASSPGQGRNDSPLHF. CDR3 in DNA: TGTGCCAGCAGCCCAGGACAGGGCCGTAACGATTCACCCCTCCACTTT.

In regard to this clone: Other DNA variants within this sample encode the same CDR3. V gene TRBV11-2 combines with J gene TRBJ2-3; TRBD1 aligns across 9 bases. This CDR3 has 14 amino acids. V dropped 3 bases and J dropped 5; count of bases not matched to a gene: 3. The germline CDR1 and CDR2 sequences are SGHAT and FQNNGV. The CDR3 DNA follows: TGTGCCAGCAGCTTGGGACAGGGTCGAGATACGCAGTATTTT. Translation gives CASSLGQGRDTQYF.

The count of this clone is one. The chain has TRBV24-1 and TRBJ2-3, with 9 positions matching TRBD1. Germline V CDR1 and CDR2: KGHDR, SFDVKD. The CDR3 loop spans 15 amino acids. The V gene end was trimmed by 2 bases and the J gene end by 11 bases; junction bases not matched to a gene: 10. The CDR3 sequence: CATSDSGTGRFGQYF. CDR3 in DNA: TGTGCCACCAGTGATTCAGGGACAGGGAGGTTCGGGCAGTATTTT.

This rearrangement joins TRBV10-2 to TRBJ1-3; D gene uncertain. The germline V gene has CDR1 WSHSY and CDR2 SAAADI. The CDR3 runs 15 residues. V dropped 3 bases and J dropped 0 bases, with 9 bases sitting between them. CDR3 sequence (DNA): TGCGCCAGCAGTGATGTGACAAGCTCTGGAAACACCATATATTTT. It codes for CASSDVTSSGNTIYF.

This clone has a handful of counts. This chain uses TRBV19 with TRBJ1-2, with 9 bases lining up with TRBD1. Germline values: CDR1 LNHDA, CDR2 SQIVND (reference sequence). The CDR3 contains 15 residues. Germline trimming cut 9 bases from V and 4 bases from J; bases unmatched to any gene: 12. The CDR3 DNA is TGTGCCAGCTCCGACCAGGGACAGGGTTCCTATGGCTACACCTTC. It yields the protein CASSDQGQGSYGYTF. Variable domain in full (rest from reference TRBV19 and TRBJ1-2): DGGITQSPKYLFRKEGQNVTLSCEQNLNHDAMYWYRQDPGQGLRLIYYSQIVNDFQKGDIAEGYSVSREKKESFPLTVTSAQKNPTAFYLCASSDQGQGSYGYTFGSGTRLTVV.

The V and J genes are TRBV18 and TRBJ2-1, with D perhaps TRBD1 (5 bases). Looked up from germline, CDR1 is KGHSH and CDR2 is LQKENI. This CDR3 spans 16 amino acids. The V end lost 0 bases, the J end lost 0 bases, and 9 bases lay between the germline ends. In nucleotides, the CDR3 is TGTGCCAGCTCACCACCGCAGGGCAGCTCCTACAATGAGCAGTTCTTC. Translated, it gives CASSPPQGSSYNEQFF.

J is TRBJ1-5 and V is TRBV19; weak D call: TRBD1 (6 bases). V lost 9 bases, J lost 6 bases, and 24 bases lay in between. CDR1 and CDR2 (germline): LNHDA, SQIVND (reference sequence). The CDR3 is 16 amino acids. CDR3 sequence (DNA): TGTGCCAGCGGACCCTCCGGACAGTCGAACCGTCAGCCCCAGCATTTT. This sequence encodes CASGPSGQSNRQPQHF.

This chain joins TRBV5-5 and TRBJ1-6; 11 bases align to TRBD1. CDR3 length: 16 residues. V was pared by 4 bases and J by 9 bases, with 9 bases of the junction left unmatched. Per the germline V gene, CDR1 is SGHKS and CDR2 is YYEKEE (reference sequence). In DNA form, the CDR3 reads TGTGCCAGCAGCCCGCCCGGGACAGGGGGAGTTTCACCCCTCCACTTT. This sequence encodes CASSPPGTGGVSPLHF.

The gene calls are TRBV6-5 and TRBJ1-1; perhaps TRBD1 as D (6 bases). Germline V gene lookup returns CDR1 MNHEY and CDR2 SVGAGI. V was clipped by 5 bases and J by 4 bases, with 17 bases between them. This CDR3 region has 15 residues. The DNA for the CDR3 is TGTGCCAGCAGTCCGAACAGGGCGGGAGGCACTGAAGCTTTCTTT. This gives the protein CASSPNRAGGTEAFF.

The gene calls are TRBV6-5 and TRBJ1-2; tentative D call: TRBD1 (5 bases). Germline values: CDR1 MNHEY, CDR2 SVGAGI. Deletions cut 5 bases from V and 0 bases from J, with 10 bases between. This CDR3 contains 14 residues. The CDR3 here is CASSLQETNYGYTF. In DNA form, the CDR3 reads TGTGCCAGCAGTCTACAGGAGACTAACTATGGCTACACCTTC.

CDR3 sequence reads: CASSDTGNTIYF. The DNA for the CDR3 is TGTGCCAGCAGTGATACTGGAAACACCATATATTTT. This rearrangement joins TRBV6-1 to TRBJ1-3; the D is unclear. The CDR3 is 12 residues long. Trimming removed 3 bases from V and 2 bases from J, with 2 bases in between. Germline V gene lookup returns CDR1 MNHNS and CDR2 SASEGT.

This clone has more than one count but fewer than ten. V usage is TRBV5-1 and J usage is TRBJ2-1; D unresolved. CDR3 length: 14 residues. Between the trimmed V and J ends, which lost 0 bases and 4 bases, there was a span of 8 bases. The germline gives CDR1 SGHRS, CDR2 YFSETQ. CDR3 in DNA: TGCGCCAGCAGCTTGGGAGGAGAGTACAATGAGCAGTTCTTC. This codes for CASSLGGEYNEQFF.

This rearrangement joins TRBV30 to TRBJ1-1; 8 bases map to TRBD1. V dropped 5 bases and J dropped 0; count of bases not matched to a gene: 8. Germline CDR1 GTSNPN, CDR2 SVGIG (reference sequence). The CDR3 extends over 15 amino acids. CDR3 sequence (DNA): TGTGCCTGGCAACAGGGGGTGGTACTGAACACTGAAGCTTTCTTT. Translation gives CAWQQGVVLNTEAFF.